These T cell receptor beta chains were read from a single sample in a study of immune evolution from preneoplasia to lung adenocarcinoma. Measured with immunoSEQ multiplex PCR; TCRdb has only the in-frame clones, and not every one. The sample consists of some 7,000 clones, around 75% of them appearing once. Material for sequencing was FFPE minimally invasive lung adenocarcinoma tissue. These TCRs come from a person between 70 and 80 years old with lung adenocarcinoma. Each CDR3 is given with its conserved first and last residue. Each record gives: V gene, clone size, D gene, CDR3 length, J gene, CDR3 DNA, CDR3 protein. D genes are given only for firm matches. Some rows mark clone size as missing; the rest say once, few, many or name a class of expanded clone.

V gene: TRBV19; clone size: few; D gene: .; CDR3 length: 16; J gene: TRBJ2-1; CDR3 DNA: TGTGCCAGTAGTACCAGGGACGCCAGCTCCTACAATGAGCAGTTCTTC; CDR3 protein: CASSTRDASSYNEQFF
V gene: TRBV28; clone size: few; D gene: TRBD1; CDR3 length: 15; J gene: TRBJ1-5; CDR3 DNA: TGTGCCAGCATATCGGGACAGGGCTTCAATCATCCCCAGCATTTT; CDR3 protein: CASISGQGFNHPQHF
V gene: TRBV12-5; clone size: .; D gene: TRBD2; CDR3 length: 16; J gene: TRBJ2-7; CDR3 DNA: TGTGCTAGTGGCCCGTTGGGGGGGACTTTAGGGACCGAGCAGTACTTC; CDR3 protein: CASGPLGGTLGTEQYF
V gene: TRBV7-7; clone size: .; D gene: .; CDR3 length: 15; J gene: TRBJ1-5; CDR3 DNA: TGTGCTAGCAGCCCTCGGACTGCTGGCAATCAGCCCCAGCATTTT; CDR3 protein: CASSPRTAGNQPQHF
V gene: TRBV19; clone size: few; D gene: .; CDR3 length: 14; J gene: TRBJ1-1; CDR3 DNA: TGTGCCAGTAGTATAGAGGGGGTGAACACTGAAGCTTTCTTT; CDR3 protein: CASSIEGVNTEAFF
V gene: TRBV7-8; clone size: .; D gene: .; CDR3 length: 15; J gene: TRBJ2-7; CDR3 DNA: TGTGCCAGCAGCATTATACAGGTGGGGTCCTACGAGCAGTACTTC; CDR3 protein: CASSIIQVGSYEQYF
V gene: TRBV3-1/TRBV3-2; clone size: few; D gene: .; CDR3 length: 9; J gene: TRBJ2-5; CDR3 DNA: TGTGCCAGCGGGGAGACCCAGTACTTC; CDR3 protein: CASGETQYF
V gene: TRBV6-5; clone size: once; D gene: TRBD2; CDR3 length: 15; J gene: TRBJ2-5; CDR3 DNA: TGTGCCAGCAGTTACCCCCGGGGGGGCCGTGGGACCCAGTACTTC; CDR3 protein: CASSYPRGGRGTQYF
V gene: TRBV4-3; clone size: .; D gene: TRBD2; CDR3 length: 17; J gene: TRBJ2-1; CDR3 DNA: TGCGCCAGCAGCCAAGATTTAGCGGGAGCTGACTACAATGAGCAGTTCTTC; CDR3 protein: CASSQDLAGADYNEQFF
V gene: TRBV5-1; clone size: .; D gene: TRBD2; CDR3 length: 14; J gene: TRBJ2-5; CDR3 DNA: TGCGCCAGCAGCAGCGGGGCTGGGGGAGAGACCCAGTACTTC; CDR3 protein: CASSSGAGGETQYF
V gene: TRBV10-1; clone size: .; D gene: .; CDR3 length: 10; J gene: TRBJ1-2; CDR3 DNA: TGCGCCAACCGGCTCTATGGCTACACCTTC; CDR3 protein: CANRLYGYTF
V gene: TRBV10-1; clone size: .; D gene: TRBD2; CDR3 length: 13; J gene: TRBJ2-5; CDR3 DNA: TGCGCCAGCAGTAGCGGGGCGGAAGAGACCCAGTACTTC; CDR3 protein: CASSSGAEETQYF
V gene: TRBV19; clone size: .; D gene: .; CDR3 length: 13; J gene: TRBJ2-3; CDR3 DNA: TGTGCCAGTAGTTTTAGACCCACAGATACGCAGTATTTT; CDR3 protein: CASSFRPTDTQYF
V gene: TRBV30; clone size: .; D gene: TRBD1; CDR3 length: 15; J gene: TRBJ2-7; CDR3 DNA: TGTGCCTGGAGCCCCGGAGGGGCAGGGGGCCTCGAGCAGTACTTC; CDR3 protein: CAWSPGGAGGLEQYF
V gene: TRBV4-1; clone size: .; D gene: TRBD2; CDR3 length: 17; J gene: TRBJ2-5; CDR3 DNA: TGCGCCAGCAGCCAGGGAGGACTAGCGGGAGGGCTGGAGACCCAGTACTTC; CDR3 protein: CASSQGGLAGGLETQYF
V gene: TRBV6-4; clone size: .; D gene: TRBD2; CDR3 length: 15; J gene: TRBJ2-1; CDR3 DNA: TGTGCCAGCAGTGACTCTAGCGGGGGGGCCAATGAGCAGTTCTTC; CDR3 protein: CASSDSSGGANEQFF
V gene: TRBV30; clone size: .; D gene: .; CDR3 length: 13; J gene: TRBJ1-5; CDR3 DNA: TGTGCCTGTGGGGCCGGGGGGGTCCAGCCCCAGCATTTT; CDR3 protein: CACGAGGVQPQHF
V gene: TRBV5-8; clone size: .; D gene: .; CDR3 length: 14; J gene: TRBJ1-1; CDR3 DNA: TGTGCCAGCAGCTGGGAGGGGATGAACACTGAAGCTTTCTTT; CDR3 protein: CASSWEGMNTEAFF